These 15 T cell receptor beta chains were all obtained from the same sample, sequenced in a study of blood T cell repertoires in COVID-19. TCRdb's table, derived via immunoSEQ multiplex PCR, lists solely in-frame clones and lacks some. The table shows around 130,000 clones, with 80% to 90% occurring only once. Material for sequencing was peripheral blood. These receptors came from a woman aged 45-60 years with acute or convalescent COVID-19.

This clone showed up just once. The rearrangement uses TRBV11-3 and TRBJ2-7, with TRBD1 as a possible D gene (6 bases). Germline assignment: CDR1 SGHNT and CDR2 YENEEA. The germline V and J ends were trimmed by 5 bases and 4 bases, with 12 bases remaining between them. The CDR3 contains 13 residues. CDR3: CASSEQGYYEQYF. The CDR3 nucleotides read TGTGCCAGCAGCGAACAGGGATATTACGAGCAGTACTTC. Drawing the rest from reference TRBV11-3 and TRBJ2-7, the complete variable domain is EAGVVQSPRYKIIEKKQPVAFWCNPISGHNTLYWYLQNLGQGPELLIRYENEEAVDDSQLPKDRFSAERLKGVDSTLKIQPAELGDSAVYLCASSEQGYYEQYFGPGTRLTVT.

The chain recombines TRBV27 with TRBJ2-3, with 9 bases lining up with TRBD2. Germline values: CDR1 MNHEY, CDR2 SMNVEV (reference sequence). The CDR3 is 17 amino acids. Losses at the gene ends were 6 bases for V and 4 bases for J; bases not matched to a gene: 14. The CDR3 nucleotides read TGTGCCAGCAGAGCCCCATCTGGGACTAGCTGGCCAGATACGCAGTATTTT. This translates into CASRAPSGTSWPDTQYF.

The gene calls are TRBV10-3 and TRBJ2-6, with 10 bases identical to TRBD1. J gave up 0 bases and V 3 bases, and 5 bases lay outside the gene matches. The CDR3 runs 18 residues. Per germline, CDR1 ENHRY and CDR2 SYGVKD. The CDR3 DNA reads TGTGCCATCAGTGAAAGGGACAGGGGCATCTCTGGGGCCAACGTCCTGACTTTC. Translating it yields CAISERDRGISGANVLTF.

CDR3 amino acids: CASSSGTGFEKLFF. The CDR3 DNA sequence: TGTGCCAGCAGCTCCGGGACAGGCTTTGAAAAACTGTTTTTT. The V call is TRBV11-2, the J call TRBJ1-4; 8 nucleotides line up with TRBD1. Trimming at V came to 4 bases and at J to 7 bases, leaving 5 bases not matched to a gene. Germline V lookup: CDR1 SGHAT, CDR2 FQNNGV. The CDR3 is 14 residues long.

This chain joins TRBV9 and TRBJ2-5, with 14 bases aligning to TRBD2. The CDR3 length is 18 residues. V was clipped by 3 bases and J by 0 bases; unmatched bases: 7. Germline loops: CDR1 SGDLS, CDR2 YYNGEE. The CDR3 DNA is TGTGCCAGCAGCGAGGGGACTAGCGGGAGACCAGACCAAGAGACCCAGTACTTC. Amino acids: CASSEGTSGRPDQETQYF.

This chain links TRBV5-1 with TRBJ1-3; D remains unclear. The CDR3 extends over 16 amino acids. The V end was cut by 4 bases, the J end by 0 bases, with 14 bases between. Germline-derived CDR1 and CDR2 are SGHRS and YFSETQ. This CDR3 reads CASSPRGSNSGNTIYF. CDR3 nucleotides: TGCGCCAGCAGCCCTCGAGGCAGCAACTCTGGAAACACCATATATTTT.

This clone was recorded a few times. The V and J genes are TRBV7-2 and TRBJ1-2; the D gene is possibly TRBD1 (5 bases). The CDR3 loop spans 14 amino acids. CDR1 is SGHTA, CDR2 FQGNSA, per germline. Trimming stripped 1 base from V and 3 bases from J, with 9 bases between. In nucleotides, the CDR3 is TGTGCCAGCAGCTTAGGACCAGGGTACTATGGCTACACCTTC. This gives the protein CASSLGPGYYGYTF.

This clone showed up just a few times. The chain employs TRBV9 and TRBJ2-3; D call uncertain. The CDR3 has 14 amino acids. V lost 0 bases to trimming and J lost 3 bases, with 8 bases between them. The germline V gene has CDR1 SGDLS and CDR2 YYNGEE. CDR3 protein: CASSVARRTDTQYF. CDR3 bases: TGTGCCAGCAGCGTAGCTAGGAGAACAGATACGCAGTATTTT.

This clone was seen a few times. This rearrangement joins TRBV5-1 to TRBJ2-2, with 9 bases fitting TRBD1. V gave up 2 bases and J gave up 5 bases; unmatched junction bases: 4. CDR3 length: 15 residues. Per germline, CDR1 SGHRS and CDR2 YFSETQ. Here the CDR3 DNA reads TGCGCCAGCAGCTTCAGGACAGGGGTAACCGGGGAGCTGTTTTTT. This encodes CASSFRTGVTGELFF.

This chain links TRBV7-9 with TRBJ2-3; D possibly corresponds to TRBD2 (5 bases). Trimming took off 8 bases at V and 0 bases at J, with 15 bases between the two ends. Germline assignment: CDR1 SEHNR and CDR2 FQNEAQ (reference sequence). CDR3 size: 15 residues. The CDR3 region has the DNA TGTGCCAGCCAGGCAGCGGCAACTAGCACAGATACGCAGTATTTT. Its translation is CASQAAATSTDTQYF. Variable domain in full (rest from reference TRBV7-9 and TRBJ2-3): DTGVSQNPRHKITKRGQNVTFRCDPISEHNRLYWYRQTLGQGPEFLTYFQNEAQLEKSRLLSDRFSAERPKGSFSTLEIQRTEQGDSAMYLCASQAAATSTDTQYFGPGTRLTVL.

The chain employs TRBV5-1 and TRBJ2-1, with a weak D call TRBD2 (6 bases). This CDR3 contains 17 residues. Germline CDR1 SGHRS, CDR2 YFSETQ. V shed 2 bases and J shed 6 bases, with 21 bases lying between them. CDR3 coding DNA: TGCGCCAGCAGCTTCGAGGCGGGAACCCAATGGGGCAATGAGCAGTTCTTC. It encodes CASSFEAGTQWGNEQFF.

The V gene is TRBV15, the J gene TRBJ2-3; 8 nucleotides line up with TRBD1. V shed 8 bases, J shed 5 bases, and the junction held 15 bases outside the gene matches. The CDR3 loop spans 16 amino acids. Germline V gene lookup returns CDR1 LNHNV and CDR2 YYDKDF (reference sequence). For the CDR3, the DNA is TGTGCCACCCAGCGCGGACAGGGACAGTGGGAAGATACGCAGTATTTT. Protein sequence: CATQRGQGQWEDTQYF.

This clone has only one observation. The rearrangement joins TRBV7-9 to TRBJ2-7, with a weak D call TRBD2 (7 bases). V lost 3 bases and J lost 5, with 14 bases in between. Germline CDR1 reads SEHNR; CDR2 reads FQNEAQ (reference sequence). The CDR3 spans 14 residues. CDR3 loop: CASSFGGAPNEQYF. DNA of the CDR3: TGTGCCAGCAGCTTTGGGGGGGCGCCAAACGAGCAGTACTTC.

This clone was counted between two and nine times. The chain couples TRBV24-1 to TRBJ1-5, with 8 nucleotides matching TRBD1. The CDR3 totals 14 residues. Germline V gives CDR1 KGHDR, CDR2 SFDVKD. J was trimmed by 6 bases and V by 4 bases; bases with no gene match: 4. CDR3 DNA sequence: TGTGCCACCAGTGACTCAGGGGGCATTCAGCCCCAGCATTTT. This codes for CATSDSGGIQPQHF.

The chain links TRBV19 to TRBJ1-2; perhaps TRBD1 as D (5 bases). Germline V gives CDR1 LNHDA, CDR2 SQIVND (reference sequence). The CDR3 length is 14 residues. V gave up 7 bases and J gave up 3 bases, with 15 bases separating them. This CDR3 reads CASTLPPGDYGYTF. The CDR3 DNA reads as TGTGCCAGTACCCTCCCGCCGGGGGACTATGGCTACACCTTC.